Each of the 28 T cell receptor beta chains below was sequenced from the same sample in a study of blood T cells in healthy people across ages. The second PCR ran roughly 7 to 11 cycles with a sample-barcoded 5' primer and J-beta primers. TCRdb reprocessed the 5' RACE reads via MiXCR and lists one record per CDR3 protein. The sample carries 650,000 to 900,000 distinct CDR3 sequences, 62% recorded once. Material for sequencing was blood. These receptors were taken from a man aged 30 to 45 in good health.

The DNA of the CDR3 is TGTGCCAGCAGCGTAGTCGGGCAGAACTATGGCTACACCTTC. Its protein product is CASSVVGQNYGYTF. V and J are TRBV9 and TRBJ1-2, with unresolved D. The CDR3 extends over 14 amino acids. From germline, CDR1 is SGDLS and CDR2 YYNGEE. Trimming took off 0 bases at V and 2 bases at J, with 8 bases between the two ends.

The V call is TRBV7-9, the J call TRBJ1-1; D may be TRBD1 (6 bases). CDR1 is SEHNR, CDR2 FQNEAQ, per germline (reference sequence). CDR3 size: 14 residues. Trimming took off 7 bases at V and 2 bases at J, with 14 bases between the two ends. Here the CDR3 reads CASINRGTNTEAFF. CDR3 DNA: TGTGCCAGCATCAACCGGGGGACAAACACTGAAGCTTTCTTT.

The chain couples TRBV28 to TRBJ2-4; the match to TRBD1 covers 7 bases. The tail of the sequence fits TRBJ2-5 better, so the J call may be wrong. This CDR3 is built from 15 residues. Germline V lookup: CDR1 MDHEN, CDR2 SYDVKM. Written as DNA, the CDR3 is TGTGCCAGCAGCACGGACAGGTTATGGGGAGAGACCCAGTACTTC. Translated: CASSTDRLWGETQYF.

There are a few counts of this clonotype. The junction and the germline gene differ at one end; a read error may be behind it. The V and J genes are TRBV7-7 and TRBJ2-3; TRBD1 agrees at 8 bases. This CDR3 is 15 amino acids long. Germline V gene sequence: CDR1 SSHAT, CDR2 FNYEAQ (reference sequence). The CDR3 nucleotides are TGTGCTAGCAGTTCCACAGGGGGGATAACAGATACGCAGTATTTT. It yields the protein CASSSTGGITDTQYF.

Here the CDR3 DNA reads TGTGCCAGCAGCGAAGCACAGAGCTCCTACGAGCAGTACTTC. Its protein product is CASSEAQSSYEQYF. The rearrangement links TRBV7-2 to TRBJ2-7; D is undetermined. V was pared by 5 bases and J by 0 bases, with 11 bases between. CDR1 and CDR2 from the germline V gene are SGHTA and FQGNSA. The CDR3 totals 14 residues.

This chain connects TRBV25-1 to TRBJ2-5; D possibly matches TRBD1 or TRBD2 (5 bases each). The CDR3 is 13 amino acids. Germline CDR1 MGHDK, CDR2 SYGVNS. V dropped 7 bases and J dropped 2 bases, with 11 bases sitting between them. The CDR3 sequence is CASTGTVQETQYF. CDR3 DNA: TGTGCCAGCACCGGGACGGTACAAGAGACCCAGTACTTC.

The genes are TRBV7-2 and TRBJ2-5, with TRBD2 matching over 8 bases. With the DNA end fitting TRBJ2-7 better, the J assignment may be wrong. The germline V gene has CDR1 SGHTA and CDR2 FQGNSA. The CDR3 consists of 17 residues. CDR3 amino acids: CASSWSGGGGLAYEQYF. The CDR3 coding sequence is TGTGCCAGCAGCTGGAGTGGAGGCGGGGGGCTTGCCTACGAGCAGTACTTC.

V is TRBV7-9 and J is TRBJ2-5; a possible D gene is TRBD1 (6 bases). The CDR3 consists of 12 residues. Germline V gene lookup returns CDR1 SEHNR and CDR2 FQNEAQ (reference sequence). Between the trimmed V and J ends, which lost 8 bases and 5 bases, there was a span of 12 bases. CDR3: CASSQGWETQYF. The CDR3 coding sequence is TGTGCCAGCTCACAGGGATGGGAGACCCAGTACTTC.

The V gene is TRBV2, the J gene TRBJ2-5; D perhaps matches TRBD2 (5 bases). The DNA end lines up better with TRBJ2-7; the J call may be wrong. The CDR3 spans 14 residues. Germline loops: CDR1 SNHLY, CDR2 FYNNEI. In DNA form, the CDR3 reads TGTGCCAGAACCTCTTCGGGGAGTGACTACGAGCAGTACTTC. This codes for CARTSSGSDYEQYF.

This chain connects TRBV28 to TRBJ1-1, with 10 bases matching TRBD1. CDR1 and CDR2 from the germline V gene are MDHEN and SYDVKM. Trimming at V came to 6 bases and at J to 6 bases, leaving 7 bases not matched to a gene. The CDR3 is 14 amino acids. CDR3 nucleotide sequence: TGTGCCAGCAGGTGGACAGGGGGGGGTGCTGAAGCTTTCTTT. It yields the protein CASRWTGGGAEAFF.

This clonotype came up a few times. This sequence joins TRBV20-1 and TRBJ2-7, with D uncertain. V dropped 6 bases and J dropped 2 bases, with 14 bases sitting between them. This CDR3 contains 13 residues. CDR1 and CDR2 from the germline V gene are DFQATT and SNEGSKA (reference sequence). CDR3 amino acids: CSARSGSAYEQYF. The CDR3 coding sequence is TGCAGTGCGAGATCCGGATCAGCCTACGAGCAGTACTTC.

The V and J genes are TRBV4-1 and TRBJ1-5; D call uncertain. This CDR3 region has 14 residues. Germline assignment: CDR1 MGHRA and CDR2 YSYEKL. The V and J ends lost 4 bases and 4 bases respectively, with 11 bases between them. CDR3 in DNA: TGCGCCAGCAGCCCCGGACCATTTAATCAGCCCCAGCATTTT. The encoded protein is CASSPGPFNQPQHF.

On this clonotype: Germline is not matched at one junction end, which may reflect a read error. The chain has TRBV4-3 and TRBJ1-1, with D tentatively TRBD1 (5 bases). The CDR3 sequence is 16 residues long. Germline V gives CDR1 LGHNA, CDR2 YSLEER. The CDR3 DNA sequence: TGCGCCAGCAGCCAAGCGGGACGTTCGGTGGGGACTGAAGTTTTCTTT. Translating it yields CASSQAGRSVGTEVFF.

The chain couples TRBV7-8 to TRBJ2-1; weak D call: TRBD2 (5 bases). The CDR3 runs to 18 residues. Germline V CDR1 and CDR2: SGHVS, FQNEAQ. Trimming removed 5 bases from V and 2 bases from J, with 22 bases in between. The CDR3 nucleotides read TGTGCCAGCAGCCCAGTAGCCAGCCTAGCCTATACCTACAATGAGCAGTTCTTC. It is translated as CASSPVASLAYTYNEQFF.

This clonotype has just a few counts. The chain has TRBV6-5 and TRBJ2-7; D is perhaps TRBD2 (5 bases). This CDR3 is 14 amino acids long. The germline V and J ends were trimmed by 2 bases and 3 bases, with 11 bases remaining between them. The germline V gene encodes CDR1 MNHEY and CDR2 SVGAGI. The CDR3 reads CASSYILGNYEQYF. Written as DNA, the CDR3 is TGTGCCAGCAGTTACATCCTCGGGAACTACGAGCAGTACTTC.

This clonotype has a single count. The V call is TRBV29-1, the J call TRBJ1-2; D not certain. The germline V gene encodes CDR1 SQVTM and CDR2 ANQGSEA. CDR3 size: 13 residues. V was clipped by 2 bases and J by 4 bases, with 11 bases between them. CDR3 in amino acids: CSVERNQIYGYTF. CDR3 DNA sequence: TGCAGCGTTGAACGAAACCAGATCTATGGCTACACCTTC.

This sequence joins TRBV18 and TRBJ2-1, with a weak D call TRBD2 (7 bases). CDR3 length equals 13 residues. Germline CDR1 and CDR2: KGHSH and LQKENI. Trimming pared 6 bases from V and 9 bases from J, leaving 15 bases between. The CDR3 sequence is CASSPNREGEQFF. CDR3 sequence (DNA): TGTGCCAGCTCGCCCAACAGGGAGGGTGAGCAGTTCTTC.

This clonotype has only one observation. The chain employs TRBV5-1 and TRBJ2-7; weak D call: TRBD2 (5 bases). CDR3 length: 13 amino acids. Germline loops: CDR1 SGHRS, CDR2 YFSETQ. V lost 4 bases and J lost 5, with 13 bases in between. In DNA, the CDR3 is TGCGCCAGCAGCCCCGGGGTGGACGACGAGCAGTACTTC. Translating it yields CASSPGVDDEQYF. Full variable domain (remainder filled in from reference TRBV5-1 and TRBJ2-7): KAGVTQTPRYLIKTRGQQVTLSCSPISGHRSVSWYQQTPGQGLQFLFEYFSETQRNKGNFPGRFSGRQFSNSRSEMNVSTLELGDSALYLCASSPGVDDEQYFGPGTRLTVT.

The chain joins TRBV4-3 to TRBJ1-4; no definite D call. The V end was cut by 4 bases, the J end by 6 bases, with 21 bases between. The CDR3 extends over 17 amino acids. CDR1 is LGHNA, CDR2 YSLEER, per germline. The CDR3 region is CASSPAPSALTDEKLFF. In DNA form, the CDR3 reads TGCGCCAGCAGCCCAGCGCCGTCGGCTTTGACTGATGAAAAACTGTTTTTT.

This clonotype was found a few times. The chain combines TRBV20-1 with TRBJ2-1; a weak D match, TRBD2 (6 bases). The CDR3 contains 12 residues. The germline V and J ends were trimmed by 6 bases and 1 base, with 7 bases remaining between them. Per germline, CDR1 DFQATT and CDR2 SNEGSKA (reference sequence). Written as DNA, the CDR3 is TGCAGTGCGGAGGGGTCCTACAATGAGCAGTTCTTC. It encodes CSAEGSYNEQFF.

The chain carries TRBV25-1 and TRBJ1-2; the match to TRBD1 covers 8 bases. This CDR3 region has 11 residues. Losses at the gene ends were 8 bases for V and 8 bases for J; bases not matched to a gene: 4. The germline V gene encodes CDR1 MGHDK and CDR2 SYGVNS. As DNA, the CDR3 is TGTGCCAGCGGACAGGGATTGGGCTACACCTTC. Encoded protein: CASGQGLGYTF.

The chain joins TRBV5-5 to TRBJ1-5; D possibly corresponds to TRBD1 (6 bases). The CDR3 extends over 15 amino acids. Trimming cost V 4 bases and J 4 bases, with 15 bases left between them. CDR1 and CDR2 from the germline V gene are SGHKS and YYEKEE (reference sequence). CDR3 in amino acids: CASSAQGMVNQPQHF. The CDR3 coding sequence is TGTGCCAGCAGCGCACAGGGAATGGTGAATCAGCCCCAGCATTTT.

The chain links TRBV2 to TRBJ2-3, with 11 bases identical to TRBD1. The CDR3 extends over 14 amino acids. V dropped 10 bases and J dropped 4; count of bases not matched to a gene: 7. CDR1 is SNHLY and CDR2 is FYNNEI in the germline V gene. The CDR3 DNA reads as TGTGCCAACACTGAGGGACAGGGGGCAGATACGCAGTATTTT. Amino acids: CANTEGQGADTQYF.

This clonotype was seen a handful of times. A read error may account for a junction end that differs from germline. CDR3 sequence: CSVETGIAGYGYTF. The CDR3 region has the DNA TGCAGCGTTGAAACGGGAATCGCTGGCTATGGTTACACCTTC. The chain combines TRBV29-1 with TRBJ1-2; no firm D call. The CDR3 is 14 residues long. The germline V gene has CDR1 SQVTM and CDR2 ANQGSEA.

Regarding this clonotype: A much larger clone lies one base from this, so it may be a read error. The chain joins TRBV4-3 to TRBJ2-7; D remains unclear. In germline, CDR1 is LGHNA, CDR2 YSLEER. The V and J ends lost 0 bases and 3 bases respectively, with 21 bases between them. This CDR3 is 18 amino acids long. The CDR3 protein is CASSQEAVGIADIYEQYF. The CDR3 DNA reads TGCGCCAGCAGCCAAGAAGCTGTAGGGATTGCGGATATCTACGAGCAGTACTTC.

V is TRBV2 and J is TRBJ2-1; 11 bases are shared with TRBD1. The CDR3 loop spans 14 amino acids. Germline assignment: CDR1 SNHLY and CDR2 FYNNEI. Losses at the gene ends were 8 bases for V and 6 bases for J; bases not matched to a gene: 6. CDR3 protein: CASLQGQGANEQFF. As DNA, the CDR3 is TGTGCCAGCCTTCAAGGACAGGGGGCCAATGAGCAGTTCTTC. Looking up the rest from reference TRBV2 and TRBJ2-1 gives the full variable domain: EPEVTQTPSHQVTQMGQEVILRCVPISNHLYFYWYRQILGQKVEFLVSFYNNEISEKSEIFDDQFSVERPDGSNFTLKIRSTKLEDSAMYFCASLQGQGANEQFFGPGTRLTVL.

CDR3 in DNA: TGCAGTGCCACCGGGACAGGGGAAAACGAGCAGTACTTC. It codes for CSATGTGENEQYF. This rearrangement joins TRBV20-1 to TRBJ2-7; 10 positions agree with TRBD1. V gave up 6 bases and J gave up 5 bases; unmatched junction bases: 7. The CDR3 has 13 amino acids. CDR1 and CDR2 (germline): DFQATT, SNEGSKA (reference sequence).

The CDR3 nucleotides are TGTGCCAGCAGCCGGGACAGGGAAAACTCCTATAATTCACCCCTCCACTTT. Translating it yields CASSRDRENSYNSPLHF. V gene TRBV14 combines with J gene TRBJ1-6; 9 bases line up with TRBD1. This CDR3 region has 17 residues. V shed 4 bases, J shed 0 bases, and the junction held 4 bases outside the gene matches. Germline CDR1 and CDR2: SGHDN and FVKESK.